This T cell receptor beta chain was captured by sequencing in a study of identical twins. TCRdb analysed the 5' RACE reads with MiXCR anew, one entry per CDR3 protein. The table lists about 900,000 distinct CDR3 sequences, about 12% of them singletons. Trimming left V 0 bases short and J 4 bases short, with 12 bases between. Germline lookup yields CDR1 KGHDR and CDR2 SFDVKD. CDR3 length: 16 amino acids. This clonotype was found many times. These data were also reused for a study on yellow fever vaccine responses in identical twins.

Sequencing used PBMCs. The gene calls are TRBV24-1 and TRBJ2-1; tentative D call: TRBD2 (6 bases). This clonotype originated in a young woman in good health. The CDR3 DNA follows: TGTGCCACCAGTGATTTGAGAGCGGAGGGATACAATGAGCAGTTCTTC. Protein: CATSDLRAEGYNEQFF.